The 6 T cell receptor beta chains in this list originate from one sample, sequenced in a study of shared clonotypes between healthy human individuals. Sequencing was performed with immunoSEQ multiplex PCR; in TCRdb, only in-frame clones are kept and a portion is missing. The sample includes about 710,000 clones, around three quarters of them seen just once. The sequenced sample consisted of memory CD4+ T cells sorted from blood. Subset reported: CD45RA-negative fraction. The receptors were gathered from a woman aged 25 to 45 in good health.

There are a few counts of this clone. The chain is built from TRBV6-6 and TRBJ1-5; the D is unclear. The CDR3 spans 13 residues. Per the germline V gene, CDR1 is MNHNY and CDR2 is SVGAGI (reference sequence). V lost 6 bases and J 0 bases, leaving 6 bases between the germline ends. The CDR3 is CASRHTSNQPQHF. The DNA for the CDR3 is TGTGCCAGCAGGCACACTAGCAATCAGCCCCAGCATTTT.

This clone has ten or more counts. The identical CDR3 is also encoded by other nucleotide sequences in the sample. The chain has TRBV6-5 and TRBJ1-1, with D unresolved. CDR1 MNHEY and CDR2 SVGAGI come from the germline V gene. Trimming pared 2 bases from V and 0 bases from J, leaving 7 bases between. The CDR3 is 14 residues long. CDR3 amino acids: CASSYNRLNTEAFF. In nucleotides, the CDR3 is TGTGCCAGCAGTTACAACCGCTTGAACACTGAAGCTTTCTTT.

This chain links TRBV2 with TRBJ2-1; 8 bases map to TRBD2. J gave up 6 bases and V 6 bases, and 10 bases lay outside the gene matches. The CDR3 runs to 15 residues. Germline CDR1 reads SNHLY; CDR2 reads FYNNEI. Written as DNA, the CDR3 is TGTGCCAGCAGCGAAAACGGACTAGCCGGCAATGAGCAGTTCTTC. Protein: CASSENGLAGNEQFF. The full variable domain, completed using reference TRBV2 and TRBJ2-1, is EPEVTQTPSHQVTQMGQEVILRCVPISNHLYFYWYRQILGQKVEFLVSFYNNEISEKSEIFDDQFSVERPDGSNFTLKIRSTKLEDSAMYFCASSENGLAGNEQFFGPGTRLTVL.

J is TRBJ2-1 and V is TRBV29-1; 7 bases map to TRBD2. V lost 6 bases to trimming and J lost 0 bases; unmatched junction nucleotides: 11. Germline CDR1 reads SQVTM; CDR2 reads ANQGSEA. This CDR3 comprises 16 residues. CDR3 residues: CSVGKLAQSSYNEQFF. CDR3 coding DNA: TGCAGCGTGGGAAAACTAGCGCAGAGCTCCTACAATGAGCAGTTCTTC.

CDR3 in amino acids: CAYKEPSGSYNEQFF. The CDR3 bases are TGTGCCTACAAGGAGCCGTCAGGGAGCTACAATGAGCAGTTCTTC. The rearrangement joins TRBV30 to TRBJ2-1, with D possibly being TRBD1 or TRBD2 (5 bases each). This CDR3 region has 15 residues. Trimming cost V 7 bases and J 3 bases, with 19 bases left between them. The germline gives CDR1 GTSNPN, CDR2 SVGIG (reference sequence). The variable domain in full, with the rest retrieved from reference TRBV30 and TRBJ2-1, is SQTIHQWPATLVQPVGSPLSLECTVEGTSNPNLYWYRQAAGRGLQLLFYSVGIGQISSEVPQNLSASRPQDRQFILSSKKLLLSDSGFYLCAYKEPSGSYNEQFFGPGTRLTVL.

On this clone itself: Mismatch with germline at one junction end may stem from a read error. The chain has TRBV11-1 and TRBJ1-2, with 8 bases aligning to TRBD1. The length of the CDR3 is 14 residues. Germline-derived CDR1 and CDR2 are SGHAT and FQDESV (reference sequence). CDR3 DNA: TGTCCCAGCAGCTTGACGCAGGGGGCAAATGGCTACACCTTC. Translating it yields CPSSLTQGANGYTF.